The 27 T cell receptor beta chains below all came from one sample that was sequenced in a study of T cells after posttransplantation cyclophosphamide (TCRdb year 2016). Libraries were made using the immunoSEQ multiplex PCR assay. TCRdb's version of the immuneACCESS table is confined to in-frame rearrangements and falls short of the full clone set. An unresolved V gene accounts for under half of the shortfall where checked; the remainder is of unknown origin. The sample data list some 61,000 clones, and roughly 93% of these were observed just once. The ten biggest clones cover about 3% of the sample. Sequenced material: PBMCs. Receptors originate from a woman aged 30 to 39 in good health and a related stem cell transplant donor.

The CDR3 DNA sequence: TGTGCCAGCAGCTTAGCGGGCAGGGGACGGGAAAAACTGTTTTTT. This codes for CASSLAGRGREKLFF. This rearrangement joins TRBV7-8 to TRBJ1-4; D is perhaps TRBD1 (6 bases). The CDR3 consists of 15 residues. In germline, CDR1 is SGHVS, CDR2 FQNEAQ. The germline V and J ends were trimmed by 0 bases and 8 bases, with 13 bases remaining between them.

This clone is a singleton in its sample. The genes are TRBV7-8 and TRBJ2-7, with D tentatively TRBD1 (5 bases). The CDR3 runs to 12 residues. The V gene's germline CDR1 is SGHVS and CDR2 FQNEAQ. Trimming cost V 8 bases and J 4 bases, with 12 bases left between them. CDR3 nucleotides: TGTGCCAGCTCAGGGATGGCGTACGAGCAGTACTTC. As protein: CASSGMAYEQYF.

CDR3 bases: TGTGCCAGCAGCTTAGGAGGAGAAGCCTCTGGAAACACCATATATTTT. It yields the protein CASSLGGEASGNTIYF. The chain couples TRBV7-2 to TRBJ1-3; D ambiguous. Germline values: CDR1 SGHTA, CDR2 FQGNSA. V lost 1 base to trimming and J lost 0 bases, with 10 bases between them. The CDR3 totals 16 residues.

The V call is TRBV29-1, the J call TRBJ2-2; 7 bases fit TRBD1. Germline trimming cut 6 bases from V and 0 bases from J; bases unmatched to any gene: 4. CDR3 length equals 14 residues. Germline V gene lookup returns CDR1 SQVTM and CDR2 ANQGSEA. The CDR3 bases are TGCAGCGTCAGTACAGGGGCGAACACCGGGGAGCTGTTTTTT. This gives the protein CSVSTGANTGELFF.

The rearrangement links TRBV9 to TRBJ2-5; D is possibly TRBD1 (5 bases). The germline V gene has CDR1 SGDLS and CDR2 YYNGEE. This CDR3 region has 15 residues. Trimming removed 4 bases at V and 5 bases at J, with 18 bases between. The CDR3 nucleotides read TGTGCCAGCAGCCCGACGGGCCCTCAGGGCGAGACCCAGTACTTC. This encodes CASSPTGPQGETQYF.

CDR3 DNA sequence: TGTGCCAGCAGTTCGCGTAGCGGGGGGTTTTACAATGAGCAGTTCTTC. This gives the protein CASSSRSGGFYNEQFF. The V call is TRBV28, the J call TRBJ2-1; 10 nucleotides agree with TRBD2. Per germline, CDR1 MDHEN and CDR2 SYDVKM. V was clipped by 4 bases and J by 4 bases; unmatched bases: 7. This CDR3 is built from 16 residues.

The chain joins TRBV10-3 to TRBJ2-2; the D is unclear. The CDR3 sequence is 14 residues long. Germline-derived CDR1 and CDR2 are ENHRY and SYGVKD. V was clipped by 6 bases and J by 4 bases, with 12 bases between them. CDR3 sequence (DNA): TGTGCCATCAGGTCGGTTGCCGGCACCGGGGAGCTGTTTTTT. Translating it yields CAIRSVAGTGELFF.

CDR3 DNA: TGTGCCAGCAGCCCGCGAGGGGGGCGGCAGGAGACCCAGTACTTC. Its translation is CASSPRGGRQETQYF. V usage is TRBV6-6 and J usage is TRBJ2-5; D may match TRBD1 or TRBD2 (6 bases each). V lost 6 bases to trimming and J lost 5 bases, with 19 bases between them. Germline V gene sequence: CDR1 MNHNY, CDR2 SVGAGI (reference sequence). The CDR3 runs to 15 residues.

This chain links TRBV7-6 with TRBJ2-2; 9 bases are a match to TRBD1. The CDR3 runs 15 residues. The V and J ends lost 6 bases and 4 bases, in that order; junction bases with no gene match: 6. Germline V lookup: CDR1 SGHVS, CDR2 FNYEAQ. The CDR3 spells CASRTGTGSTGELFF. For the CDR3, the DNA is TGTGCCAGCAGAACCGGGACAGGGTCCACCGGGGAGCTGTTTTTT.

V is TRBV29-1 and J is TRBJ1-3; D uncertain. This CDR3 has 13 amino acids. V lost 0 bases, J lost 2 bases, and 5 bases lay in between. Germline CDR1 SQVTM, CDR2 ANQGSEA. This chain's CDR3 is CSVEEVAGNTIYF. CDR3 in DNA: TGCAGCGTTGAAGAGGTGGCTGGAAACACCATATATTTT.

The genes are TRBV10-1 and TRBJ1-2; D may be TRBD1 (5 bases). V was trimmed by 7 bases and J by 1 base, leaving 25 bases between them. The CDR3 length is 18 residues. Looked up from germline, CDR1 is WNHNN and CDR2 is SYGVQD (reference sequence). In nucleotides, the CDR3 is TGCGCCAGCATCCTCCCCTGGGACGACTCAACCAATAACTATGGCTACACCTTC. Amino acid sequence: CASILPWDDSTNNYGYTF.

This sequence joins TRBV7-2 and TRBJ2-7, with TRBD2 matching 8 bases. Germline V CDR1 and CDR2: SGHTA, FQGNSA. This CDR3 contains 14 residues. The trim removed 0 bases at V and 4 bases at J, leaving 2 bases unmatched. CDR3 DNA sequence: TGTGCCAGCAGCTTAGCCGGGGGGGCTTACGAGCAGTACTTC. Residues: CASSLAGGAYEQYF.

This chain connects TRBV11-2 to TRBJ2-2; 15 bases agree with TRBD2. Germline V gives CDR1 SGHAT, CDR2 FQNNGV. V gave up 5 bases and J gave up 6 bases; unmatched junction bases: 4. The CDR3 loop spans 16 amino acids. CDR3 loop: CASSPWTSGGAGELFF. The CDR3 nucleotides are TGTGCCAGCAGCCCCTGGACTAGCGGGGGGGCCGGGGAGCTGTTTTTT.

Here the CDR3 reads CASRGQGLPYNEQFF. The CDR3, as DNA: TGTGCCAGCAGGGGACAGGGACTTCCCTACAATGAGCAGTTCTTC. The rearrangement uses TRBV21-1 and TRBJ2-1; TRBD1, the table's D call, was not compared with the DNA. TRBV21-1 is described as a pseudogene. The CDR3 has 15 amino acids.

The chain combines TRBV5-5 with TRBJ1-4; 9 bases fit TRBD1. The CDR3 loop spans 17 amino acids. V shed 2 bases and J 13 bases; nucleotides not matched to a gene: 18. Germline lookup yields CDR1 SGHKS and CDR2 YYEKEE (reference sequence). This CDR3 reads CASSFVQGQGPPRGLFF. For the CDR3, the DNA is TGTGCCAGCAGCTTCGTTCAGGGACAGGGCCCACCTAGGGGACTGTTTTTT.

The genes are TRBV11-3 and TRBJ1-2; D may be TRBD1 (5 bases). The CDR3 has 13 amino acids. V shed 5 bases and J shed 11 bases, with 18 bases lying between them. CDR1 and CDR2 (germline): SGHNT, YENEEA. The CDR3 nucleotides read TGTGCCAGCAGCCCGGGGTCCAGGGAGAGTTACACCTTC. Encoded protein: CASSPGSRESYTF.

The chain has TRBV14 and TRBJ1-5, with no clear D. Trimming took 0 bases from V and 2 from J, leaving 5 bases between them. Germline CDR1 and CDR2: SGHDN and FVKESK. The CDR3 is 14 amino acids. CDR3 in DNA: TGTGCCAGCAGCCAAGAGCTTTGCAATCAGCCCCAGCATTTT. It translates to CASSQELCNQPQHF.

This clone was counted a single time. The chain employs TRBV2 and TRBJ2-2, with TRBD1 identical over 8 bases. Trimming cost V 6 bases and J 1 base; bases outside gene matches: 4. The CDR3 contains 15 residues. Germline V gene sequence: CDR1 SNHLY, CDR2 FYNNEI. The CDR3 sequence: CASRGTGRNTGELFF. The CDR3 nucleotides read TGTGCCAGCAGAGGGACAGGAAGGAACACCGGGGAGCTGTTTTTT.

The chain couples TRBV23-1 to TRBJ2-2, with 9 bases identical to TRBD1. TRBV23-1 is designated an ORF whose function remains uncertain. J was trimmed by 2 bases and V by 4 bases; bases with no gene match: 5. CDR3 length: 16 residues. CDR3 loop: CASSRRDRANTGELFF. Here the CDR3 DNA reads TGCGCCAGCAGTCGACGGGACAGGGCAAACACCGGGGAGCTGTTTTTT.

V usage is TRBV6-5 and J usage is TRBJ1-1; the match to TRBD1 covers 7 bases. Unmatched junction bases numbered 7, after V lost 2 bases and J lost 4 bases. From germline, CDR1 is MNHEY and CDR2 SVGAGI. There are 15 residues in the CDR3. The CDR3 DNA reads as TGTGCCAGCAGTTACGGGACAGCAAAGGTCACTGAAGCTTTCTTT. Residues: CASSYGTAKVTEAFF.

The CDR3 region is CASSPLLAGGTDTQYF. Here the CDR3 DNA reads TGTGCCAGCAGCCCTTTACTAGCGGGGGGCACAGATACGCAGTATTTT. V and J are TRBV5-4 and TRBJ2-3, with 11 positions matching TRBD2. The ends lost 4 bases at V and 1 base at J; junction bases unmatched: 5. Germline V gene lookup returns CDR1 SGHNT and CDR2 YYREEE (reference sequence). There are 16 residues in the CDR3.

This rearrangement joins TRBV4-2 to TRBJ2-7; D is unresolved. The V end was cut by 0 bases, the J end by 4 bases, with 7 bases between. The CDR3 has 13 residues. CDR1 LGHNA and CDR2 YNFKEQ come from the germline V gene. The CDR3 protein is CASSQEDRYEQYF. In nucleotides, the CDR3 is TGTGCCAGCAGCCAAGAGGACCGGTACGAGCAGTACTTC.

The chain is built from TRBV15 and TRBJ2-7; D perhaps matches TRBD1 (7 bases). Between the trimmed V and J ends, which lost 5 bases and 5 bases, there was a span of 16 bases. The germline V gene has CDR1 LNHNV and CDR2 YYDKDF (reference sequence). CDR3 length: 14 residues. CDR3 protein: CATSGGTVGHEQYF. CDR3 nucleotides: TGTGCCACCAGCGGGGGGACAGTGGGCCACGAGCAGTACTTC.

This chain uses TRBV19 with TRBJ1-5; D is unclear. Trimming shortened V by 3 bases and J by 4 bases, and 10 bases separated the two germline ends. CDR1 is LNHDA and CDR2 is SQIVND in the germline V gene (reference sequence). The CDR3 is 14 amino acids. CDR3 residues: CASSIRQKNQPQHF. DNA for the CDR3: TGTGCCAGTAGTATTAGGCAGAAAAATCAGCCCCAGCATTTT.

The J gene is TRBJ1-3, the V gene TRBV5-5; D is possibly TRBD1 (6 bases). Germline CDR1 and CDR2: SGHKS and YYEKEE (reference sequence). The length of the CDR3 is 13 residues. V lost 3 bases, J lost 3 bases, and 7 bases lay in between. CDR3 residues: CASSWDNGNTIYF. The CDR3 nucleotides are TGTGCCAGCAGCTGGGACAATGGAAACACCATATATTTT.

V usage is TRBV10-3 and J usage is TRBJ2-5; TRBD2 aligns across 9 bases. The trim removed 6 bases at V and 5 bases at J, leaving 10 bases unmatched. The CDR3 has 15 residues. Germline V gives CDR1 ENHRY, CDR2 SYGVKD. The CDR3 DNA follows: TGTGCCATCAGCGGGAGCGGGGGGCAGGCCGAGACCCAGTACTTC. Amino acid sequence: CAISGSGGQAETQYF.

This clone appeared once. The chain has TRBV9 and TRBJ1-1; perhaps TRBD1 as D (6 bases). Trimming took 0 bases from V and 2 from J, leaving 11 bases between them. Germline CDR1 and CDR2: SGDLS and YYNGEE. This CDR3 spans 15 amino acids. CDR3 DNA sequence: TGTGCCAGCAGCGTAGTAGGACAGATAAACACTGAAGCTTTCTTT. Protein product: CASSVVGQINTEAFF. Using reference TRBV9 and TRBJ1-1 for the parts outside the CDR3, the full variable domain is DSGVTQTPKHLITATGQRVTLRCSPRSGDLSVYWYQQSLDQGLQFLIQYYNGEERAKGNILERFSAQQFPDLHSELNLSSLELGDSALYFCASSVVGQINTEAFFGQGTRLTVV.